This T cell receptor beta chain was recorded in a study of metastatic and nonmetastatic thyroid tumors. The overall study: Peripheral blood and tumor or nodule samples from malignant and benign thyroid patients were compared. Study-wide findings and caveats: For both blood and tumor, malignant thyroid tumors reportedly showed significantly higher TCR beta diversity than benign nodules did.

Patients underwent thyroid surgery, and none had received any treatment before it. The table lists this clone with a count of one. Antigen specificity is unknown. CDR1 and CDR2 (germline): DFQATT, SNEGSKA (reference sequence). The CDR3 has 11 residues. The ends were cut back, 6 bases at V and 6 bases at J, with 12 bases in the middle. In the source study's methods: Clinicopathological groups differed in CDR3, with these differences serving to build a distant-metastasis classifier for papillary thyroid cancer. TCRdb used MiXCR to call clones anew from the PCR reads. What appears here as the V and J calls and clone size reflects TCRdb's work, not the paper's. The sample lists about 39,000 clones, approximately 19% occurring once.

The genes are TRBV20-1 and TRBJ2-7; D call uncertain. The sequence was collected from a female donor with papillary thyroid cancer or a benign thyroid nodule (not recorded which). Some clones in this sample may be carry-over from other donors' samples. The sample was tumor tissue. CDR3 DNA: TGCAGTGCCTCAAGACGTGGCGAGCAGTACTTC. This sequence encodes CSASRRGEQYF.